A selection of T cell receptor beta chains follows, all from one sample in a study of technical replicates of blood from a few donors. The method was immunoSEQ multiplex PCR; TCRdb's version includes in-frame clones alone and lacks a portion of them. The repertoire has about 81,000 clones, almost 96% of them found once; the top ten carry about 0.37%. Input material: T cells isolated from PBMCs. These receptors came from a human donor in good health. Each CDR3 is given with its conserved first and last residue. A D gene is named only where the DNA matches it firmly. The size field is filled for only some rows; it gives once, few, many or a size class.

>NA|TRBD1|TRBJ1-2|TRBV6-1
TGTGCCAGCAGTGAAACAGGGGGCAACTATGGCTACACCTTC
CASSETGGNYGYTF
>NA|NA|TRBJ2-5|TRBV13
TGTGCCAGCAGCCCTCGGGACTTCCAAGAGACCCAGTACTTC
CASSPRDFQETQYF
>NA|NA|TRBJ1-4|TRBV11-3
TGTGCCAGCAGCTTAGGTGTAGGAGGGGCCGAAAAACTGTTTTTT
CASSLGVGGAEKLFF
>NA|TRBD1|TRBJ2-5|TRBV27
TGTGCCAGCAGTCCCCGACAGGGCCCACAGTGGGAGACCCAGTACTTC
CASSPRQGPQWETQYF
>NA|TRBD1|TRBJ1-4|TRBV19
TGTGCCAGTGGGAGGGGGACAGGGGGCTATGAAAAACTGTTTTTT
CASGRGTGGYEKLFF
>NA|TRBD1|TRBJ1-3|TRBV29-1
TGCAGCGTCCGGGACAGTGGAAACACCATATATTTT
CSVRDSGNTIYF
>once|TRBD1|TRBJ1-5|TRBV27
TGTGCCAGCAGTCCACAGGGGTTTCAGCCCCAGCATTTT
CASSPQGFQPQHF
>NA|TRBD2|TRBJ2-1|TRBV7-3
TGTGCCAGCAGCTTATCTAGCGGCCACTACAATGAGCAGTTCTTC
CASSLSSGHYNEQFF
>NA|NA|TRBJ2-2|TRBV7-9
TGTGCCAGCAGCTTATTTCGGGCTGGGGAGACCGGGGAGCTGTTTTTT
CASSLFRAGETGELFF
>NA|NA|TRBJ1-3|TRBV5-4
TGTGCCAGCAGCTTGAAAGGGGCTGGAAACACCATATATTTT
CASSLKGAGNTIYF
>NA|TRBD1|TRBJ2-5|TRBV14
TGTGCCAGCAGCCAATTAGCAGACAGGGCCCAGTACTTC
CASSQLADRAQYF
>NA|NA|TRBJ2-3|TRBV29-1
TGCAGCGTCTCCCCCAGACTCGCAGATACGCAGTATTTT
CSVSPRLADTQYF
>NA|TRBD2|TRBJ2-1|TRBV5-1
TGCGCCAGCAGTTCCCTAGCGGGAGGCATGAATGAGCAGTTCTTC
CASSSLAGGMNEQFF
>NA|NA|TRBJ2-7|TRBV7-8
TGTGCCAGCAGCTTACCCGGTGGGAGCCGCGAGCAGTACTTC
CASSLPGGSREQYF
>NA|TRBD2|TRBJ2-2|TRBV7-7
TGTGCCAGCAGCCCGGGACTAGCGGCGGTTACCGGGGAGCTGTTTTTT
CASSPGLAAVTGELFF
>NA|NA|TRBJ1-2|TRBV19
TGTGCCAGTAGTATCGGGGTAGTTGGCTACACCTTC
CASSIGVVGYTF
>NA|TRBD1|TRBJ1-1|TRBV2
TGTGCCAGCAAGGGGGCCCACCAAGACACTGAAGCTTTCTTT
CASKGAHQDTEAFF
>NA|TRBD2|TRBJ2-7|TRBV28
TGTGCCAGCAGTTTAGCTAGCGGGAGATACGAGCAGTACTTC
CASSLASGRYEQYF
>NA|TRBD2|TRBJ2-4|TRBV11-3
TGTGCCAGCAGCTTAGCGGGAGGGTCTCTAGCCAAAAACATTCAGTACTTC
CASSLAGGSLAKNIQYF
>NA|TRBD1|TRBJ1-2|TRBV27
TGTGCCAGCAGTTTAACGGCAGGGGGCGCGAATGGCTACACCTTC
CASSLTAGGANGYTF
>NA|NA|TRBJ1-6|TRBV7-9
TGTGCCAGCAGCTTATCGGGGGGCCTTTCACCCCTCCACTTT
CASSLSGGLSPLHF
>once|NA|TRBJ2-3|TRBV27
TGTGCCAGCAGTTTCGGGGGAGCGGGAGATACGCAGTATTTT
CASSFGGAGDTQYF
>NA|TRBD1|TRBJ1-2|TRBV14
TGTGCCAGCAGCCAAACAGGGGGCTGGGGCTACACCTTC
CASSQTGGWGYTF
>NA|NA|TRBJ1-1|TRBV6-5
TGTGCCAGCAGTTTCGGAGAGAACACTGAAGCTTTCTTT
CASSFGENTEAFF
>NA|TRBD2|TRBJ2-1|TRBV5-1
TGCGCCAGCAGTCTGCACTCGACTAGCGGTAAGATCTCCTACAATGAGCAGTTCTTC
CASSLHSTSGKISYNEQFF
>NA|TRBD1|TRBJ2-3|TRBV5-4
TGTGCCAGCAGCGCTAACAGGGGCCCTAGCACAGATACGCAGTATTTT
CASSANRGPSTDTQYF
>few|NA|TRBJ2-7|TRBV7-9
TGTGCCAGCAGCTTAGGGCGGTACGAGCAGTACTTC
CASSLGRYEQYF
>NA|NA|TRBJ2-3|TRBV11-3
TGTGCCAGCAGCTTAGGTGGAGCAGATACGCAGTATTTT
CASSLGGADTQYF
>NA|TRBD1|TRBJ1-5|TRBV7-8
TGTGCCAGCAGCACGCTCCGGTCGACACAGGGGGCTTCCCAGCCCCAGCATTTT
CASSTLRSTQGASQPQHF
>NA|TRBD1|TRBJ1-4|TRBV10-1
TGCGCCAGCAGCGACAGGGGCTCTTCAACTAATGAAAAACTGTTTTTT
CASSDRGSSTNEKLFF
>NA|NA|TRBJ2-7|TRBV4-1
TGCGCCAGCAGCCAAGAGGCGGCTCCCTACGAGCAGTACTTC
CASSQEAAPYEQYF
>once|NA|TRBJ2-1|TRBV5-4
TGTGCCAGCAACTATGACAGGAGCTCCTACAATGAGCAGTTCTTC
CASNYDRSSYNEQFF
>NA|TRBD1|TRBJ1-1|TRBV7-3
TGTGCCAGCAGCCCGGACAGGGGGAACACTGAAGCTTTCTTT
CASSPDRGNTEAFF